This entry concerns a single TCR beta chain. Its antigen is currently unknown. This sample stems from a study of cytomegalovirus exposure and HLA in healthy donors. Study context: Among some 400 genotyped donors, around 80% fell in the Caucasian-associated ancestry cluster. Study-level results: Testing in vitro showed three CMV-associated chains specific for CMV antigens.

The germline CDR1 and CDR2 sequences are MGHRA and YSYEKL. J gave up 4 bases and V 0 bases, and 7 bases lay outside the gene matches. This CDR3 spans 17 amino acids. The PCR employed 60 Vbeta primers together with 13 Jbeta primers. This table comes from immunoSEQ multiplex PCR, and its TCRdb copy is limited to in-frame clones, with some not included. Its table lists around 150,000 clones. This receptor was identified in a man aged 40-49 years in good health and CMV-seronegative. The chain carries TRBV4-1 and TRBJ2-1; 9 bases align to TRBD1. The sequenced material came from PBMCs. DNA for the CDR3: TGCGCCAGCAGCCAAGAACCGACAGGGGGTAAATACAATGAGCAGTTCTTC. Translated, it gives CASSQEPTGGKYNEQFF.